This TCR beta chain is from a study of blood T cell repertoires in COVID-19 (TCRdb year 2020). Broadly, across the study: Samples from collaborators originated in the United States, Italy and Spain and spanned both the acute and convalescent phases of COVID-19. Where available, HLA class I and class II types were taken from metadata supplied by the sample provider and were not determined by assay-based typing. Samples were obtained from the ongoing ImmuneRACE study (first 160 participants) and from 1,200 or so subjects provided by 6 global collaborators. The repertoires were released in a freely available public database meant as a resource for research on the immune response to SARS-CoV-2. The sample metadata nearly always contained a de-identified subject ID, COVID-19 status, age in years and sex. The dataset comprised deeply sampled blood TCRbeta repertoires from subjects exposed to, actively infected with, or recovered from COVID-19. The prospective study material was composed of cDNA or gDNA derived from T cells, B-cell-depleted T cells, or PBMCs.

The immunoSEQ Assay, a bias-controlled multiplex PCR, was used to amplify TCRbeta CDR3 regions from genomic DNA. Under the source paper's analysis protocol: The number of nucleated cells in each sample was estimated by amplification of reference gene primers within the assay. To quantify the absolute abundance of each unique TCRbeta CDR3 rearrangement, sequence reads were collapsed and filtered. For each sample, productive Simpson clonality was calculated as the square root of Simpson's diversity index over productive rearrangements. This immuneACCESS table, as held by TCRdb, lists in-frame sequences with V and J called but not all clones. Of the missing ones, under half trace to an unresolved V gene in checked studies; the others have no known cause. The D gene and trimming were derived from the DNA, and the V and J assignments and clone size from that table. Within this sample are 150,000 to 200,000 clones, with around 79% of them counted one time only. Together, the top ten hold roughly 5.7% of the sample.

At one collaborating source in Seattle, patients were enrolled during active infection and were followed longitudinally through the course of disease. Each collaborating institution followed its own protocols to collect whole blood in K2EDTA tubes. For TCRbeta analysis, collaborator samples were shipped as frozen whole blood, as isolated PBMCs, or as DNA extracted from either sample type. Worth noting for this clone: What antigen it recognizes has not been identified. No per-base quality is available; no much larger clone lies one base away.

General findings and caveats noted by the study authors: Clinical and demographic metadata were provided uncurated, with the amount varying by source and participant.

The germline V gene specifies SGHTA as CDR1 and FQGNSA as CDR2. The CDR3 goes from the cysteine to the phenylalanine over 13 residues. The read is trimmed to its CDR3 DNA, 39 bases read in frame from base 1. V lost 7 bases and J lost 3 bases, and the count of bases not matched to a germline gene is 4. Rearrangement joined TRBV7-2 to TRBJ1-2, with 8 bases matching TRBD1. The source of this sequence is a woman aged 40 to 50 with COVID-19, enrolled during active disease. Sample: peripheral blood. Read as DNA, the sequence is TGTGCCAGCAACGGACAGGGATACTATGGCTACACCTTC. This yields the protein CASNGQGYYGYTF. When the CDR3 is completed using the reference TRBV7-2 and TRBJ1-2 genes on either side, the full variable domain is GAGVSQSPSNKVTEKGKDVELRCDPISGHTALYWYRQSLGQGLEFLIYFQGNSAPDKSGLPSDRFSAERTGGSVSTLTIQRTQQEDSAVYLCASNGQGYYGYTFGSGTRLTVV.